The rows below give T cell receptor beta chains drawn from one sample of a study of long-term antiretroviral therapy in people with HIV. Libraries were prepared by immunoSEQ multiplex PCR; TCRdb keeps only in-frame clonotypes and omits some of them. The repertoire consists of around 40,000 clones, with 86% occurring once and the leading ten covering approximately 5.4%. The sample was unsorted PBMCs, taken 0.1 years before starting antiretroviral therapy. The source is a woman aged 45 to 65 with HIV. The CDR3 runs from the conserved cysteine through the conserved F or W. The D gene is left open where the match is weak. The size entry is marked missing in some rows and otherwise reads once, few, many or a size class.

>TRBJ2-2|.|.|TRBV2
CASSDKGNTGELFF
TGTGCCAGCAGTGATAAGGGAAACACCGGGGAGCTGTTTTTT
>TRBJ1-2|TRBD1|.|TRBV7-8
CASSLGGTEANYGYTF
TGTGCCAGCAGCTTAGGAGGGACAGAGGCTAACTATGGCTACACCTTC
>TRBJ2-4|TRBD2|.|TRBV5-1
CASSLQAGGAKNIQYF
TGCGCCAGCAGCTTGCAAGCGGGGGGAGCCAAAAACATTCAGTACTTC
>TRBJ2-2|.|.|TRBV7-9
CASSRGTGELFF
TGTGCCAGCAGCCGAGGCACCGGGGAGCTGTTTTTT
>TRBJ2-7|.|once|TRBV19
CASSIAGSSYEQYF
TGTGCCAGTAGTATCGCGGGCAGCTCCTACGAGCAGTACTTC
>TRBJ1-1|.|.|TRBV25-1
CASSDNWNTEAFF
TGTGCCAGCAGTGATAACTGGAACACTGAAGCTTTCTTT
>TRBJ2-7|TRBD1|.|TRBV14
CASSHALAPTGSSYEQYF
TGTGCCAGCAGCCATGCCCTCGCCCCGACAGGGAGCTCCTACGAGCAGTACTTC
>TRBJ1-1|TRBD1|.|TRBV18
CASSPIVRGAEAFF
TGTGCCAGCTCACCAATCGTCAGGGGGGCTGAAGCTTTCTTT
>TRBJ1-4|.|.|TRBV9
CASSVYTTGEKLFF
TGTGCCAGCAGCGTATACACCACTGGGGAAAAACTGTTTTTT
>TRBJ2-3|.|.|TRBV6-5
CASSPVGPSTDTQYF
TGTGCCAGCAGCCCGGTGGGGCCTAGCACAGATACGCAGTATTTT
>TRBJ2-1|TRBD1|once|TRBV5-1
CASSFGTGGFDEQFF
TGCGCCAGCAGCTTCGGGACAGGGGGCTTCGATGAGCAGTTCTTC
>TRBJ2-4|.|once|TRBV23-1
CASSQSRPELVAKNIQYF
TGCGCCAGCAGTCAATCCCGTCCGGAGCTGGTAGCCAAAAACATTCAGTACTTC
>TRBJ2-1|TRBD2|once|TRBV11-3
CASSTGLDLSYNEQFF
TGTGCCAGCAGCACGGGACTAGATCTCTCATACAATGAGCAGTTCTTC
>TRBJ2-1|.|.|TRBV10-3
CAISPGERNEQFF
TGTGCCATCAGTCCGGGAGAGAGGAATGAGCAGTTCTTC
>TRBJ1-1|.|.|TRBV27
CASSLTGDTEAFF
TGTGCCAGCAGTTTAACGGGGGACACTGAAGCTTTCTTT
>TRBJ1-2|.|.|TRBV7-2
CASSTGRGNAYGYTF
TGTGCCAGCAGCACGGGACGGGGCAACGCTTATGGCTACACCTTC
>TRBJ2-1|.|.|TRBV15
CATSRERLRQGGDEQFF
TGTGCCACCAGCAGAGAGAGGCTTCGGCAGGGAGGCGATGAGCAGTTCTTC
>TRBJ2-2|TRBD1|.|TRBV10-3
CAIRGQGDTGELFF
TGTGCCATCAGGGGACAGGGGGACACCGGGGAGCTGTTTTTT
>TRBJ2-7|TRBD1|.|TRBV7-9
CASSFPPRGSSYEQYF
TGTGCCAGCAGCTTCCCCCCCAGGGGGTCGTCGTACGAGCAGTACTTC
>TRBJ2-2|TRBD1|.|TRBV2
CASSEARRDRGHAGELFF
TGTGCCAGCAGTGAAGCGCGCCGGGACAGAGGGCACGCCGGGGAGCTGTTTTTT
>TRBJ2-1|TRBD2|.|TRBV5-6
CASSLLAGEQFF
TGTGCCAGCAGCCTACTAGCGGGGGAGCAGTTCTTC
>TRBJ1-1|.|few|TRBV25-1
CASSGDLEAFF
TGTGCCAGCAGCGGAGACCTTGAAGCTTTCTTT
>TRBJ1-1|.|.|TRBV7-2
CASSKNTEAFF
TGTGCCAGCAGCAAGAACACTGAAGCTTTCTTT
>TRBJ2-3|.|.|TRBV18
CASCPDTDTQYF
TGTGCCAGCTGTCCAGACACAGATACGCAGTATTTT
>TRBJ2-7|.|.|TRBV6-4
CASIGASNYEQYF
TGTGCCAGCATCGGGGCATCCAACTACGAGCAGTACTTC
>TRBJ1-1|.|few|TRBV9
CASSVAAGTEAFF
TGTGCCAGCAGCGTAGCCGCGGGGACTGAAGCTTTCTTT
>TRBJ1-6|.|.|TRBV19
CASAGKNSPLHF
TGTGCCAGCGCGGGGAAAAATTCACCCCTCCACTTT
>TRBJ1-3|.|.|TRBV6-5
CASSYGRKNTIYF
TGTGCCAGCAGTTACGGACGGAAAAACACCATATATTTT
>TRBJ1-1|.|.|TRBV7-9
CASSLSEAFF
TGTGCCAGCAGCTTATCCGAAGCTTTCTTT
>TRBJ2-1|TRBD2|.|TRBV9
CASSVAPSGGAHEQFF
TGTGCCAGCAGCGTAGCCCCTAGCGGGGGGGCCCATGAGCAGTTCTTC
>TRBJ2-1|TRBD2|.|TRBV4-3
CASSPERGGFSDEQFF
TGCGCCAGCAGTCCGGAACGGGGGGGTTTTTCGGATGAGCAGTTCTTC
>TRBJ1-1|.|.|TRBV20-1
CSARDEGARLF
TGCAGTGCTAGAGACGAAGGGGCGAGGCTCTTT
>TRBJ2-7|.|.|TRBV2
CASSPTSYVAYEQYF
TGTGCCAGCAGCCCGACATCGTATGTTGCCTACGAGCAGTACTTC
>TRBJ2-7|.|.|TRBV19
CASKTSGVSYEQYF
TGTGCCAGTAAAACTTCCGGGGTCAGCTACGAGCAGTACTTC
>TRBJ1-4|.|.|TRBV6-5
CASSLTGTSREKLFF
TGTGCCAGCAGCCTAACCGGGACGTCGCGGGAAAAACTGTTTTTT
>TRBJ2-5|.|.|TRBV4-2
CASSQPARGGSETQYF
TGTGCCAGCAGCCAACCCGCTAGGGGGGGGTCGGAGACCCAGTACTTC